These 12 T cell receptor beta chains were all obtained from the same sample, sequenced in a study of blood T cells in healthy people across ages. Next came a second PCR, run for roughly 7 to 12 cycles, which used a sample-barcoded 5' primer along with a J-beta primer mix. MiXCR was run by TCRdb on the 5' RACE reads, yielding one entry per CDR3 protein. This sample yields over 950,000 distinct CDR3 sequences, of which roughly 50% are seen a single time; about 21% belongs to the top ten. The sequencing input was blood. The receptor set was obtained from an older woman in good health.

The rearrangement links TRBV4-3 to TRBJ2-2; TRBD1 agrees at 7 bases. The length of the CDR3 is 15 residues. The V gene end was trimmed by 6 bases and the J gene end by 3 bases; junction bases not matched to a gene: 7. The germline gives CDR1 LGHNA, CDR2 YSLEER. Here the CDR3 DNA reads TGCGCCAGCAGACAACCCGGGACAGACACCGGGGAGCTGTTTTTT. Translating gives CASRQPGTDTGELFF.

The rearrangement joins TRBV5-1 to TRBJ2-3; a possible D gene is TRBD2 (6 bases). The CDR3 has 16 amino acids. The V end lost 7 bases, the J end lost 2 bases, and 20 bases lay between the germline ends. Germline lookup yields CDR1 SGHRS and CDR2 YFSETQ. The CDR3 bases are TGCGCCAGCGCTGGCCGGGACTCATATGACACAGATACGCAGTATTTT. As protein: CASAGRDSYDTDTQYF. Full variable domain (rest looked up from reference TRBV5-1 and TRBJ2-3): KAGVTQTPRYLIKTRGQQVTLSCSPISGHRSVSWYQQTPGQGLQFLFEYFSETQRNKGNFPGRFSGRQFSNSRSEMNVSTLELGDSALYLCASAGRDSYDTDTQYFGPGTRLTVL.

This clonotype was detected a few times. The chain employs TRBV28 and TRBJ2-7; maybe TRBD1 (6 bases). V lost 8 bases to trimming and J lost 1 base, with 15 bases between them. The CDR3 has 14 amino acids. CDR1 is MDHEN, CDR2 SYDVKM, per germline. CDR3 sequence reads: CASPPAGASYEQYF. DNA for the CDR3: TGTGCCAGCCCACCCGCAGGGGCATCCTACGAGCAGTACTTC.

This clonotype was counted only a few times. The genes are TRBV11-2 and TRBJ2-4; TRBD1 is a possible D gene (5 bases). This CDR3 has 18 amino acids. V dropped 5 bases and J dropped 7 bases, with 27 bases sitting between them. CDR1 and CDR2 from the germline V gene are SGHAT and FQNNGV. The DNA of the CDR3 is TGTGCCAGCAGCCCCTCCAGGGCAGTTAACCCAAATTGGAACATTCAGTACTTC. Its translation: CASSPSRAVNPNWNIQYF.

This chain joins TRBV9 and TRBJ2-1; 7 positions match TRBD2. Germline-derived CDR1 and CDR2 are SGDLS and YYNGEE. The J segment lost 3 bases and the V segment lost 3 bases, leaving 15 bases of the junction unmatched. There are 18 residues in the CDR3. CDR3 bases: TGTGCCAGCAGCGCAGCATACCGGGCGGCTAGCGGCTACAATGAGCAGTTCTTC. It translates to CASSAAYRAASGYNEQFF.

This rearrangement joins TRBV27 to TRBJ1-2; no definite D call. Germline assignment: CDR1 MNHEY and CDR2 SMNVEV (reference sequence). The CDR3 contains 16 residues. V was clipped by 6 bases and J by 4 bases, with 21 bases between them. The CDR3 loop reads CASSLKPRGRIYGYTF. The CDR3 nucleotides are TGTGCCAGCAGCCTTAAACCCCGTGGGCGGATCTATGGCTACACCTTC.

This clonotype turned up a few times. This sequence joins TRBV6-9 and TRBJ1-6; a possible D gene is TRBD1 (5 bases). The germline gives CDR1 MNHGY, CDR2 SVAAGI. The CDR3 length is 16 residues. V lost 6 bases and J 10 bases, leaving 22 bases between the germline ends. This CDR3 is CASRSGTGTLKSPLHF. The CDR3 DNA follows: TGTGCCAGCAGGAGCGGGACCGGGACGTTAAAATCACCCCTCCACTTT.

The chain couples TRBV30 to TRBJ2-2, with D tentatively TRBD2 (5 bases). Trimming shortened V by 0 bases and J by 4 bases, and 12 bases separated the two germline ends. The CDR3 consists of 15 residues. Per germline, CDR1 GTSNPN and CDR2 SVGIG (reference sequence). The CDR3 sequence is CAWSVGGGSTGELFF. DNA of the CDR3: TGTGCCTGGAGTGTTGGAGGAGGATCCACCGGGGAGCTGTTTTTT.

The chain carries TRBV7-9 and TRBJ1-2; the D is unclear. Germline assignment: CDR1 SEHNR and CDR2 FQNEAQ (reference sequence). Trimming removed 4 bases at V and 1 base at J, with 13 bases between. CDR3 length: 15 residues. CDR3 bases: TGTGCCAGCAGCTCAATCGGGAGTCTTAACTATGGCTACACCTTC. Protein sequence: CASSSIGSLNYGYTF. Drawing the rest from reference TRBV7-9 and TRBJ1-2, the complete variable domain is DTGVSQNPRHKITKRGQNVTFRCDPISEHNRLYWYRQTLGQGPEFLTYFQNEAQLEKSRLLSDRFSAERPKGSFSTLEIQRTEQGDSAMYLCASSSIGSLNYGYTFGSGTRLTVV.

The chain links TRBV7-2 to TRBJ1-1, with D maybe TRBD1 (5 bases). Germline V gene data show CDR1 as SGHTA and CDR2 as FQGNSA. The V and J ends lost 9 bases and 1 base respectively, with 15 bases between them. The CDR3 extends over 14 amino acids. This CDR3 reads CASSREGPNTEAFF. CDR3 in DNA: TGTGCCAGTAGCCGTGAGGGGCCGAACACTGAAGCTTTCTTT.

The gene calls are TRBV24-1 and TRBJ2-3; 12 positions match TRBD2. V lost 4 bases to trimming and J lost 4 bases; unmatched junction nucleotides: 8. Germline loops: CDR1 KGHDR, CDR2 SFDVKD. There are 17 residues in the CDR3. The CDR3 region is CATSDPGLAGRADTQYF. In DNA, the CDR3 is TGTGCCACCAGTGACCCCGGACTAGCGGGAAGGGCAGATACGCAGTATTTT.

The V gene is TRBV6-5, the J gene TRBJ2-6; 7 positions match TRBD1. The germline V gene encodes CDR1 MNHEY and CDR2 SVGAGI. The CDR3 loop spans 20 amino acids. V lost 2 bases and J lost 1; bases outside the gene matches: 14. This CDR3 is CASSYATNRDRLSGANVLTF. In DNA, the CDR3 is TGTGCCAGCAGTTACGCGACCAACCGGGACAGACTATCTGGGGCCAACGTCCTGACTTTC.